This passage covers 17 T cell receptor beta chains from one sample sequenced in a study of T cells in Graves' hyperthyroidism and ophthalmopathy. TCR beta CDR3 sequences were amplified from RNA transcripts. The HTBI primer set was used in a first-round RT-PCR of the TCR CDR3. TCRdb recomputed calls from the multiplex PCR reads with MiXCR, one row per CDR3 protein. The sample holds approximately 620,000 distinct CDR3 sequences, roughly 15% seen once. Sequencing was done on a sample of blood. The source of these receptors is a woman aged 40 to 55 with Graves' ophthalmopathy.

V is TRBV9 and J is TRBJ2-3; D gene ambiguous. From germline, CDR1 is SGDLS and CDR2 YYNGEE. This CDR3 is built from 15 residues. V was trimmed by 0 bases and J by 0 bases, leaving 8 bases between them. CDR3 residues: CASSVELGSTDTQYF. In DNA form, the CDR3 reads TGTGCCAGCAGCGTAGAACTGGGTAGCACAGATACGCAGTATTTT.

The sample holds many counts of this clonotype. The chain is built from TRBV3-1 and TRBJ2-7; D perhaps matches TRBD1 (5 bases). This CDR3 region has 15 residues. The germline V gene has CDR1 LGHDT and CDR2 YNNKEL (reference sequence). The V and J ends lost 4 bases and 0 bases respectively, with 13 bases between them. The CDR3 loop is CASSLAPTASYEQYF. The DNA of the CDR3 is TGTGCCAGCAGCCTCGCCCCGACAGCCTCCTACGAGCAGTACTTC.

This clonotype was seen only a few times. This chain links TRBV6-2 or TRBV6-3 with TRBJ1-2, with D perhaps TRBD1 (5 bases). V was shortened by 8 bases and J by 2 bases, with 12 bases between the two germline ends. This CDR3 comprises 13 residues. Germline V gene lookup returns CDR1 MNHEY and CDR2 SVGEGT. CDR3 loop: CASGDGGNYGYTF. The CDR3 DNA sequence: TGTGCCAGCGGCGACGGGGGAAACTATGGCTACACCTTC.

In its sample, this clonotype was seen many times. J is TRBJ1-1 and V is TRBV30, with 12 bases aligning to TRBD1. This CDR3 contains 14 residues. V lost 3 bases to trimming and J lost 4 bases; unmatched junction nucleotides: 3. Per the germline V gene, CDR1 is GTSNPN and CDR2 is SVGIG (reference sequence). CDR3 DNA: TGTGCCTGGAGCGCGGGACAGGGGGCCACTGAAGCTTTCTTT. Protein: CAWSAGQGATEAFF.

This clonotype was detected ten times or more. V gene TRBV28 combines with J gene TRBJ2-7; TRBD2 might be the D (5 bases). Per the germline V gene, CDR1 is MDHEN and CDR2 is SYDVKM. CDR3 size: 17 residues. Trimming removed 3 bases at V and 3 bases at J, with 21 bases between. The CDR3 region has the DNA TGTGCCAGCAGTTTGGAACCGAAGAGGGAAGGCTTCTACGAGCAGTACTTC. Translated, it gives CASSLEPKREGFYEQYF. The full variable domain, with the rest looked up from reference TRBV28 and TRBJ2-7, is DVKVTQSSRYLVKRTGEKVFLECVQDMDHENMFWYRQDPGLGLRLIYFSYDVKMKEKGDIPEGYSVSREKKERFSLILESASTNQTSMYLCASSLEPKREGFYEQYFGPGTRLTVT.

Many counts were recorded for this clonotype. CDR3 residues: CASRDRGDTQYF. CDR3 nucleotides: TGTGCCAGCAGGGATAGAGGGGATACGCAGTATTTT. V gene TRBV2 combines with J gene TRBJ2-3; tentative D call: TRBD2 (5 bases). This CDR3 has 12 amino acids. Trimming shortened V by 6 bases and J by 6 bases, and 10 bases separated the two germline ends. The germline V gene has CDR1 SNHLY and CDR2 FYNNEI.

This chain joins TRBV20-1 and TRBJ1-5; D may be TRBD1 (5 bases). Between the trimmed V and J ends, which lost 6 bases and 4 bases, there was a span of 16 bases. This CDR3 contains 14 residues. In germline, CDR1 is DFQATT, CDR2 SNEGSKA (reference sequence). The CDR3 nucleotides read TGCAGTGCACCGTACGGGGGTGAGAATCAGCCCCAGCATTTT. Its protein product is CSAPYGGENQPQHF.

This clonotype occurred many times. The CDR3 sequence is CASSQDGSGTGFDAYEQYF. The CDR3 bases are TGTGCCAGCAGCCAAGATGGATCCGGGACAGGGTTTGACGCCTACGAGCAGTACTTC. The chain combines TRBV14 with TRBJ2-7, with 9 nucleotides matching TRBD1. The germline gives CDR1 SGHDN, CDR2 FVKESK. Unmatched junction bases numbered 14, after V lost 0 bases and J lost 2 bases. There are 19 residues in the CDR3.

The gene calls are TRBV6-1 and TRBJ2-5; 9 bases align to TRBD2. In germline, CDR1 is MNHNS, CDR2 SASEGT. Trimming cost V 8 bases and J 1 base; bases outside gene matches: 5. The CDR3 has 14 amino acids. CDR3 region: CASQGRGGQETQYF. Here the CDR3 DNA reads TGTGCCAGCCAGGGGCGGGGGGGCCAAGAGACCCAGTACTTC.

This clonotype came up many times. The gene calls are TRBV10-3 and TRBJ2-7, with 9 bases aligning to TRBD2. Germline lookup yields CDR1 ENHRY and CDR2 SYGVKD. J was trimmed by 6 bases and V by 1 base; bases with no gene match: 7. The CDR3 sequence is 15 residues long. The chain's CDR3 is CAISEFIAGESEQYF. The DNA of the CDR3 is TGTGCCATCAGTGAGTTTATAGCGGGAGAGAGCGAGCAGTACTTC.

This clonotype has a count of ten or more. The rearrangement links TRBV11-2 to TRBJ2-7, with 7 bases fitting TRBD2. V lost 0 bases and J lost 4; bases outside the gene matches: 18. The CDR3 extends over 19 amino acids. The V gene's germline CDR1 is SGHAT and CDR2 FQNNGV. The CDR3 region is CASSLDRRPGGSKRYEQYF. The CDR3 nucleotides are TGTGCCAGCAGCTTAGATAGGAGGCCAGGCGGGAGTAAGCGATACGAGCAGTACTTC.

This clonotype was recorded a few times. J is TRBJ1-1 and V is TRBV18; 9 nucleotides line up with TRBD1. The germline V gene has CDR1 KGHSH and CDR2 LQKENI. This CDR3 comprises 15 residues. V lost 6 bases, J lost 4 bases, and 9 bases stayed unmatched. The CDR3: CASSRGTGRATEAFF. The CDR3 region has the DNA TGTGCCAGCTCCCGAGGGACAGGGCGCGCCACTGAAGCTTTCTTT.

This clonotype was seen at least ten times. The rearrangement joins TRBV20-1 to TRBJ1-6; 7 bases are a match to TRBD1. Germline V gives CDR1 DFQATT, CDR2 SNEGSKA (reference sequence). The J segment lost 7 bases and the V segment lost 6 bases, leaving 15 bases of the junction unmatched. CDR3 length equals 16 residues. CDR3 residues: CSATVGTAFTNSPLHF. CDR3 nucleotide sequence: TGCAGTGCAACTGTAGGGACAGCCTTCACCAATTCACCCCTCCACTTT.

This clonotype was seen repeatedly, ten times or more. This chain connects TRBV27 to TRBJ2-7; TRBD2 agrees at 10 bases. The ends lost 4 bases at V and 9 bases at J; junction bases unmatched: 9. This CDR3 has 14 residues. Looked up from germline, CDR1 is MNHEY and CDR2 is SMNVEV (reference sequence). The CDR3 protein is CASSSSGRASGQYF. The CDR3 nucleotides are TGTGCCAGCAGTTCCAGCGGGAGGGCGTCAGGGCAGTACTTC.

This clonotype was counted many times. The CDR3 DNA reads TGTGCCAGCAGCGGACAGGGTTTTGTCTACGAGCAGTACTTC. Translation gives CASSGQGFVYEQYF. The V gene is TRBV28, the J gene TRBJ2-7, with 8 bases fitting TRBD1. The junction had 7 bases not matched to a gene; V was cut back by 6 bases and J by 3 bases. Germline CDR1 MDHEN, CDR2 SYDVKM. This CDR3 comprises 14 residues.

The V gene is TRBV29-1, the J gene TRBJ2-1, with a weak D call TRBD1 (5 bases). Trimming took 0 bases from V and 0 from J, leaving 15 bases between them. Germline values: CDR1 SQVTM, CDR2 ANQGSEA. The CDR3 covers 17 residues. The DNA of the CDR3 is TGCAGCGTTGAAGATTACAGGTTCGGTAGCTCCTACAATGAGCAGTTCTTC. Protein product: CSVEDYRFGSSYNEQFF.

J is TRBJ2-1 and V is TRBV27, with a possible D match to TRBD1 (5 bases). Germline V gene data show CDR1 as MNHEY and CDR2 as SMNVEV (reference sequence). V was pared by 3 bases and J by 9 bases, with 15 bases between. The CDR3 has 14 amino acids. This CDR3 is CASSFVEGAGEQFF. CDR3 nucleotides: TGTGCCAGCAGTTTTGTCGAAGGGGCCGGTGAGCAGTTCTTC.